The rows below give T cell receptor beta chains drawn from one sample of a study of T cell changes during pregnancy in multiple sclerosis. The assay was immunoSEQ multiplex PCR, and TCRdb's table has in-frame clones only and misses some. Of 25,000 to 40,000 clones in the sample, 70% to 90% are singletons; the top ten hold approximately 6.1%. Sequencing was performed on CD8+ T cells from peripheral blood mononuclear cells, taken in the second trimester of pregnancy. All receptors come from a female donor with multiple sclerosis, enrolled in a pregnancy study. The CDR3 runs from the conserved cysteine through the conserved F or W. D genes are given only for firm matches.

CDR3: CASSSGSLGSGNTIYF
V: TRBV7-9
D: -
J: TRBJ1-3

CDR3: CASSFGTSGSKNIQYF
V: TRBV27
D: TRBD2
J: TRBJ2-4

CDR3: CASSDSASGYNEQFF
V: TRBV6-4
D: TRBD2
J: TRBJ2-1

CDR3: CASAFSTSAEETQYF
V: TRBV25-1
D: TRBD2
J: TRBJ2-5

CDR3: CASGGLYYEQYF
V: TRBV10-2
D: -
J: TRBJ2-7

CDR3: CASSPPLTEEQFF
V: TRBV4-1
D: -
J: TRBJ2-1

CDR3: CASSSELAEETQYF
V: TRBV27
D: TRBD2
J: TRBJ2-5

CDR3: CASSYIQGPGETQYF
V: TRBV6-5
D: -
J: TRBJ2-5

CDR3: CASSHGNTIYF
V: TRBV6-5
D: -
J: TRBJ1-3

CDR3: CASSQPHLDRNTDTQYF
V: TRBV28
D: -
J: TRBJ2-3

CDR3: CASSPLEDYRKDGYTF
V: TRBV5-4
D: -
J: TRBJ1-2

CDR3: CASTRNYGYTF
V: TRBV19
D: -
J: TRBJ1-2

CDR3: CASSEVTGGFDTQYF
V: TRBV6-1
D: TRBD1
J: TRBJ2-3

CDR3: CASSQERGEKNIQYF
V: TRBV4-3
D: TRBD2
J: TRBJ2-4

CDR3: CSAFADTYEQYF
V: TRBV29-1
D: -
J: TRBJ2-7